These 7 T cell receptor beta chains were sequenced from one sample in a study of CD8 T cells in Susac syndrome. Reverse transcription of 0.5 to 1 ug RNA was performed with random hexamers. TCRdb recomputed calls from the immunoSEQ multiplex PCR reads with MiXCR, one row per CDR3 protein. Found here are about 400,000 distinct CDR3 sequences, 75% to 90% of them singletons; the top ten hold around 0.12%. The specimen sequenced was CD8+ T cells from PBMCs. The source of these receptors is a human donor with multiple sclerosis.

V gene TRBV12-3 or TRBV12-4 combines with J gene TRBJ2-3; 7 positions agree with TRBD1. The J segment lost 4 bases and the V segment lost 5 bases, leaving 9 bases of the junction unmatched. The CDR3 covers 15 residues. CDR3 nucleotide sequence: TGTGCCAGCAGTGGGCTAGGGGGCGCGGCAGATACGCAGTATTTT. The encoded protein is CASSGLGGAADTQYF.

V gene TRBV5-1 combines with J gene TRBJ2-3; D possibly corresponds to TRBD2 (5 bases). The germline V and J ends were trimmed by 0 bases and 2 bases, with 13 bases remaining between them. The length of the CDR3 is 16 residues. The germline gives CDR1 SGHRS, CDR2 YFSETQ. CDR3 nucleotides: TGCGCCAGCAGCTTGGGTGTAGGGAGAAACACAGATACGCAGTATTTT. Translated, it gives CASSLGVGRNTDTQYF.

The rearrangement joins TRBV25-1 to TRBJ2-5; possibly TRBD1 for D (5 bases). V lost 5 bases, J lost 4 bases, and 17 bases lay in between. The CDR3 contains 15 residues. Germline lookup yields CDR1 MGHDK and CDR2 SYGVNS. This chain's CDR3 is CASSTNSQVIETQYF. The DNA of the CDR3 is TGTGCCAGCAGTACCAATTCACAGGTTATAGAGACCCAGTACTTC.

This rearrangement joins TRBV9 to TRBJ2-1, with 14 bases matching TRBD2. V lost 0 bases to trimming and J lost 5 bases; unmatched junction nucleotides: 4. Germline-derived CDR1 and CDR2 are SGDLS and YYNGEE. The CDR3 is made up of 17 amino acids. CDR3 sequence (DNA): TGTGCCAGCAGCGTAGCTGGGACTAGCGGGAGCCACAATGAGCAGTTCTTC. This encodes CASSVAGTSGSHNEQFF.

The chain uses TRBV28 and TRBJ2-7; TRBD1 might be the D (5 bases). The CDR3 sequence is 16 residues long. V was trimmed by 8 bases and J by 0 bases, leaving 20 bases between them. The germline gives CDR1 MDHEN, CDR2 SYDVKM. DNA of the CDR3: TGTGCCAGCGACGGTACCAGGGCTTATCCCTCCTACGAGCAGTACTTC. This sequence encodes CASDGTRAYPSYEQYF.

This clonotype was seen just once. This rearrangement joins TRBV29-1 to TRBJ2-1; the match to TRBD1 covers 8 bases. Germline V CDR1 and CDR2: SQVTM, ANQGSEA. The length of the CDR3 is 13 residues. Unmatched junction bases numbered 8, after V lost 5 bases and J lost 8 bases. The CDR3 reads CSVSGGTSHEQFF. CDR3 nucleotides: TGCAGCGTTTCAGGGGGCACATCCCATGAGCAGTTCTTC.

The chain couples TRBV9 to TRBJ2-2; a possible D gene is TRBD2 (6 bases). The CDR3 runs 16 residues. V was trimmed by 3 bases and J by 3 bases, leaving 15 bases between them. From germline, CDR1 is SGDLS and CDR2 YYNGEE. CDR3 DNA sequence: TGTGCCAGCAGCGCGCCGGGACTCGGGGACACCGGGGAGCTGTTTTTT. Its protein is CASSAPGLGDTGELFF.